This TCR beta chain was documented in a study of T cell responses to AZD1222 COVID-19 vaccine. Overall study results and limits: Nearly half of spike-specific TCRs reportedly go after variant regions that carry no mutations. The study sampled repertoires only after the peak T cell response. Spike-specific TCR breadth and depth both grew after two AZD1222 doses. Spike-wide vaccine-associated CD4 TCRs dominated at 160-218 and 743-854.

This clone was observed a single time. The antigen remains undetermined. This CDR3 spans 12 amino acids. V shed 6 bases and J shed 10 bases, with 15 bases lying between them. The assay was immunoSEQ multiplex PCR, and TCRdb's table has in-frame clones only and misses some. The table lists some 180,000 clones, around 90% of them singletons. Source: peripheral blood, taken on day 0 of AZD1222 vaccination. This chain joins TRBV23-1 and TRBJ2-5; D unclear. TRBV23-1 is an ORF, and what it does is uncertain. This receptor was taken from an adult in good health. The CDR3 coding sequence is TGCGCCAGCAGGATTACTTCTAGTTGCCAGTACTTC. Residues: CASRITSSCQYF.